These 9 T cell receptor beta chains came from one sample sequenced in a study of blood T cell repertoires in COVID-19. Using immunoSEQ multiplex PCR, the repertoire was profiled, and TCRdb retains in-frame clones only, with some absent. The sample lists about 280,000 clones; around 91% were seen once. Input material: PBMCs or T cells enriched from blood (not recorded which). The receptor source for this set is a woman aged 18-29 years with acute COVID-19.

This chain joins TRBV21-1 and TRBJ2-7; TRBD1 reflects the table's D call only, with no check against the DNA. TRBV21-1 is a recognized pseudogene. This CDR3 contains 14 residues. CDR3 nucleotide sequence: TGTGCCAGCAGCGCCCCCGAGGCACAGGGAGAGCAGTACTTC. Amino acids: CASSAPEAQGEQYF.

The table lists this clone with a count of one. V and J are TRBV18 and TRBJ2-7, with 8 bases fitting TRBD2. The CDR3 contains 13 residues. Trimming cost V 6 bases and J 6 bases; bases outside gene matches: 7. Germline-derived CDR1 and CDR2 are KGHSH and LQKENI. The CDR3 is CASSSDLAGEQYF. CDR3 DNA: TGTGCCAGCTCCTCTGACCTAGCGGGCGAGCAGTACTTC.

Here the CDR3 reads CASSLTSGGTDTQYF. For the CDR3, the DNA is TGCGCCAGCAGCTTAACTAGCGGAGGCACAGATACGCAGTATTTT. This chain uses TRBV5-1 with TRBJ2-3; TRBD2 agrees at 8 bases. The V segment lost 2 bases and the J segment 1 base; nucleotides outside the gene matches: 3. The CDR3 has 15 residues. Germline CDR1 SGHRS, CDR2 YFSETQ.

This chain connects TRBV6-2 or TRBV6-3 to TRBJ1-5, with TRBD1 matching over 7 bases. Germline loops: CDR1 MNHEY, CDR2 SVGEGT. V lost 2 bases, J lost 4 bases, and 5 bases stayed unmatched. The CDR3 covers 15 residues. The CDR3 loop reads CASSYRRDRNQPQHF. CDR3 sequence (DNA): TGTGCCAGCAGTTACCGCCGGGACAGAAATCAGCCCCAGCATTTT.

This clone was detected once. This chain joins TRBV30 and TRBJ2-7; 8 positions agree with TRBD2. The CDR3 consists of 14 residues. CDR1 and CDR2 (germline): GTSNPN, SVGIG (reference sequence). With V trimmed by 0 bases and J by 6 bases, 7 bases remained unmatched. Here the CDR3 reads CAWSVMSGGAEQYF. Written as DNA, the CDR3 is TGTGCCTGGAGTGTGATGAGCGGGGGAGCCGAGCAGTACTTC.

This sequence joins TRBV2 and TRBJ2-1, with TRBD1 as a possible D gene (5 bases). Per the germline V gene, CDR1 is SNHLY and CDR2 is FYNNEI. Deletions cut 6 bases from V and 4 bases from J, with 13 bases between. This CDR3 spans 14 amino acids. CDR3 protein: CASRPQGFYNEQFF. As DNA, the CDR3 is TGTGCCAGCAGGCCTCAGGGTTTTTACAATGAGCAGTTCTTC.

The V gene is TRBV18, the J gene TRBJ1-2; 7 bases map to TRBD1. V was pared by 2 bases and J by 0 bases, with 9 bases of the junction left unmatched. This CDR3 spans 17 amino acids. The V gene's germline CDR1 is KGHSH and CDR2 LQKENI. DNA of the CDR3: TGTGCCAGCTCACCAAACCCAACAGGGGTCTCTAACTATGGCTACACCTTC. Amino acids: CASSPNPTGVSNYGYTF.

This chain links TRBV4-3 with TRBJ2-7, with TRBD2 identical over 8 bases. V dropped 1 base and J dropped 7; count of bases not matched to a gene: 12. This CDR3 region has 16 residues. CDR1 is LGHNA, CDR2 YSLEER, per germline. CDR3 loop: CASSQGVDREGGEQYF. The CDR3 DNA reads TGCGCCAGCAGCCAAGGGGTGGATCGGGAGGGTGGGGAGCAGTACTTC.

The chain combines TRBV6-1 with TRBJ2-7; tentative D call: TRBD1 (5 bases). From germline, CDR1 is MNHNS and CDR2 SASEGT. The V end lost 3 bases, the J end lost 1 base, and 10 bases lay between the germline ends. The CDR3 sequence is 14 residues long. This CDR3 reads CASSEPGLSYEQYF. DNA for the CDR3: TGTGCCAGCAGTGAGCCAGGGTTGTCCTACGAGCAGTACTTC.